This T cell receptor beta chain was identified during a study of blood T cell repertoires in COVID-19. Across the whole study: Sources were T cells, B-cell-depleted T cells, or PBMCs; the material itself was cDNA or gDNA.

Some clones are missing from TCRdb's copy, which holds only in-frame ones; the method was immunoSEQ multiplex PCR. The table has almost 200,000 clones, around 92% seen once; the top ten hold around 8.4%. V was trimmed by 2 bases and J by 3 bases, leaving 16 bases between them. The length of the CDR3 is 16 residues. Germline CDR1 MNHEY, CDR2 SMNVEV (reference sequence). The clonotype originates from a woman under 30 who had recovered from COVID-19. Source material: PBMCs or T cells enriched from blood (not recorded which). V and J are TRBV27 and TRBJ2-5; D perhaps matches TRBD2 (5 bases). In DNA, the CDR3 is TGTGCCAGCAGTTTAGGGGTGGGGATCGGGGAAGAGACCCAGTACTTC. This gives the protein CASSLGVGIGEETQYF.